These T cell receptor beta chains were read from a single sample in a study of blood T cell repertoires in COVID-19. The table came from immunoSEQ multiplex PCR; TCRdb's copy has only in-frame clones and leaves some out. The repertoire includes 150,000 or so clones, about four fifths of them detected once, and 11% sits in the top ten. Sequencing was done on a sample of PBMCs or T cells enriched from blood (not recorded which). The receptors here all came from a man aged 45-65 years who had recovered from COVID-19. The CDR3 runs from the conserved cysteine through the conserved F or W. The D gene is left open where the match is weak.

v_gene: TRBV6-5; d_gene: TRBD1; j_gene: TRBJ2-1; CDR3nt: TGTGCCAGCAGCCTTACCGGGACAGGGATCAATGAGCAGTTCTTC; CDR3aa: CASSLTGTGINEQFF
v_gene: TRBV6-5; d_gene: -; j_gene: TRBJ1-6; CDR3nt: TGTGCCAGCAGACCCACAGGGACTTCACCCCTCCACTTT; CDR3aa: CASRPTGTSPLHF
v_gene: TRBV3-1/TRBV3-2; d_gene: TRBD2; j_gene: TRBJ2-1; CDR3nt: TGTGCCAGCAGCTTCCCGATAGCGGGGTCATTTTACAATGAGCAGTTCTTC; CDR3aa: CASSFPIAGSFYNEQFF
v_gene: TRBV5-8; d_gene: -; j_gene: TRBJ1-1; CDR3nt: TGTGCCAGCAGTTTGCTAACTTTGAACACTGAAGCTTTCTTT; CDR3aa: CASSLLTLNTEAFF
v_gene: TRBV4-2; d_gene: -; j_gene: TRBJ2-5; CDR3nt: TGTGCCAGCAGCCAAGAAGGACGGGAACAAGAGACCCAGTACTTC; CDR3aa: CASSQEGREQETQYF
v_gene: TRBV10-2; d_gene: -; j_gene: TRBJ1-3; CDR3nt: TGCGCCTCCGGGTCCGGGGAGGACACCATATATTTT; CDR3aa: CASGSGEDTIYF
v_gene: TRBV6-2/TRBV6-3; d_gene: TRBD1; j_gene: TRBJ1-1; CDR3nt: TGTGCCAGCAGTCTTCTTATCGGGGGACAGCCTGAAGCTTTCTTT; CDR3aa: CASSLLIGGQPEAFF
v_gene: TRBV6-5; d_gene: TRBD1; j_gene: TRBJ1-2; CDR3nt: TGTGCCAGCAGCTACGGGAGGACAGGGAACTATGGCTACACCTTC; CDR3aa: CASSYGRTGNYGYTF
v_gene: TRBV24-1; d_gene: TRBD1; j_gene: TRBJ2-1; CDR3nt: TGTGCCACAGGACAGGGTGGAAGGAATGAGCAGTTCTTC; CDR3aa: CATGQGGRNEQFF
v_gene: TRBV28; d_gene: TRBD2; j_gene: TRBJ2-1; CDR3nt: TGTGCCAGCAGTTCCGGGACTAGCTTGTCGTATGAGCAGTTCTTC; CDR3aa: CASSSGTSLSYEQFF
v_gene: TRBV28; d_gene: -; j_gene: TRBJ1-2; CDR3nt: TGTGCCAGCAGTTTACCAGGGGCCGGGGGCTACACCTTC; CDR3aa: CASSLPGAGGYTF
v_gene: TRBV5-4; d_gene: TRBD1; j_gene: TRBJ1-1; CDR3nt: TGTGCCAGCAGCTTGAGACAGGGGTTGACTGAAGCTTTCTTT; CDR3aa: CASSLRQGLTEAFF
v_gene: TRBV6-5; d_gene: -; j_gene: TRBJ2-7; CDR3nt: TGTGCCAGCAGTTACTCTTACAGGTCCAGCGAGCAGTACTTC; CDR3aa: CASSYSYRSSEQYF